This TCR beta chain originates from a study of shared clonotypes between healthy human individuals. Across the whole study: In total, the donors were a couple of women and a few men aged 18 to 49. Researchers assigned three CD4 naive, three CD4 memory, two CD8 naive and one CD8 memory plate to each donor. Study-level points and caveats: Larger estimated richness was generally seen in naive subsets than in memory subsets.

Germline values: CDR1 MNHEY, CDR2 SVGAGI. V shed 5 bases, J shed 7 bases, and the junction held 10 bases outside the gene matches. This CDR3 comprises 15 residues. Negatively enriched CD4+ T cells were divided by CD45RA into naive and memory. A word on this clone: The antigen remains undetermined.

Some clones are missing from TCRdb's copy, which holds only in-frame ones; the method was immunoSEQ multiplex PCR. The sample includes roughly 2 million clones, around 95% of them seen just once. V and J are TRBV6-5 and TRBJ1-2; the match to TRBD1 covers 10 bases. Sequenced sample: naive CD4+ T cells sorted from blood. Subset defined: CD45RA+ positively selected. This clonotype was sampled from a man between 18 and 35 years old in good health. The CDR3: CASSTGGQGRGGYTF. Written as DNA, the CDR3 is TGTGCCAGCAGTACCGGGGGACAGGGGAGAGGTGGCTACACCTTC.